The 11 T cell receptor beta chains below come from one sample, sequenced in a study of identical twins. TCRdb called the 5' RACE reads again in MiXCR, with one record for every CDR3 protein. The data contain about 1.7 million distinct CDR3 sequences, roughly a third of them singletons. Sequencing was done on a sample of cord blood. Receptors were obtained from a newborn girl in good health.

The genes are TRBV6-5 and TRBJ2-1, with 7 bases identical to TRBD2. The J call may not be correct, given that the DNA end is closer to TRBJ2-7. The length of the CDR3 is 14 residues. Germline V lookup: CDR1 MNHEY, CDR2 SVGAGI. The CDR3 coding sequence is TGTGCCAGCAGTTACTTGGGGGACTACAATGAGCAGTACTTC. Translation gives CASSYLGDYNEQYF.

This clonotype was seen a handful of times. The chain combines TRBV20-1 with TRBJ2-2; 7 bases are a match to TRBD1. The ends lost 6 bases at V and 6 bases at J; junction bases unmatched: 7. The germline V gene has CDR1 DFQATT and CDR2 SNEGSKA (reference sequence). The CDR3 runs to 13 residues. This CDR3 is CSAHRGRAGELFF. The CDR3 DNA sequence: TGCAGTGCCCACAGGGGCAGGGCCGGGGAGCTGTTTTTT.

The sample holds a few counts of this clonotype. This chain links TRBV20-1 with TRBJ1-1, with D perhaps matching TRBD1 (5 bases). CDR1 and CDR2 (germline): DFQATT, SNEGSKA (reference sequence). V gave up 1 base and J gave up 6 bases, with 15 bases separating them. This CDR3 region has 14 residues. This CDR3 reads CSARAEGLSAEAFF. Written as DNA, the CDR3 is TGCAGTGCTAGAGCGGAGGGGCTTAGCGCTGAAGCTTTCTTT.

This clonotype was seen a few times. The CDR3 sequence: CASSLDSRNQDEQYF. Here the CDR3 DNA reads TGTGCCAGCAGCTTAGATTCGAGGAACCAAGATGAGCAGTACTTC. The gene calls are TRBV11-3 and TRBJ2-5; no definite D call. V dropped 0 bases and J dropped 11 bases, with 19 bases sitting between them. Germline CDR1 SGHNT, CDR2 YENEEA. The length of the CDR3 is 15 residues.

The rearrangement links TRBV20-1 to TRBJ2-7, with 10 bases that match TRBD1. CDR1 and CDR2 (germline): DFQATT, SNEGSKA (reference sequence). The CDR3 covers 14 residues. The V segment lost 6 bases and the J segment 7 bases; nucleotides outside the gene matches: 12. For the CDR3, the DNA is TGCAGTGCAGACCGACAGGGGGCTGGGCGGGAGCAGTACTTC. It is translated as CSADRQGAGREQYF.

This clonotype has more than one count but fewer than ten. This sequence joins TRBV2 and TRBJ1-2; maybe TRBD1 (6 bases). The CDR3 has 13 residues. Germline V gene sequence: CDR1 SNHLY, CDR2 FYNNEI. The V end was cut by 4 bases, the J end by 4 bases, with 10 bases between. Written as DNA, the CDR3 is TGTGCCAGCAGTGGGGCAGGGGTCTATGGCTACACCTTC. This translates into CASSGAGVYGYTF.

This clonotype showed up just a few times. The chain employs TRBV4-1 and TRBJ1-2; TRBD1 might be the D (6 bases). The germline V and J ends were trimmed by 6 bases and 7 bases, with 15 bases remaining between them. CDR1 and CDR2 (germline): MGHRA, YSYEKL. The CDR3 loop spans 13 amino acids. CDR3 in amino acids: CASRPVGGGGYTF. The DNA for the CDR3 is TGCGCCAGCAGGCCGGTAGGGGGAGGTGGCTACACCTTC.

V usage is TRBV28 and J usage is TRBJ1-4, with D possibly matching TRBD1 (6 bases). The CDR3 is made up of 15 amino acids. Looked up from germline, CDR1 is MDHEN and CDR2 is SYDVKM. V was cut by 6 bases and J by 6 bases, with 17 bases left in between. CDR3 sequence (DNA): TGTGCCAGCAGACCGGGGACACCAAGGGATGAAAAACTGTTTTTT. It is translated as CASRPGTPRDEKLFF.

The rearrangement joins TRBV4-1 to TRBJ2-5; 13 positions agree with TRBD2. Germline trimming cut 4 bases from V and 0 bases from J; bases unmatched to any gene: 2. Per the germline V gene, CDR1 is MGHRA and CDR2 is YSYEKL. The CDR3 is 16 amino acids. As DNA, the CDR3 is TGCGCCAGCAGCCTGGGGACTAGCGGGAACCAAGAGACCCAGTACTTC. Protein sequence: CASSLGTSGNQETQYF.

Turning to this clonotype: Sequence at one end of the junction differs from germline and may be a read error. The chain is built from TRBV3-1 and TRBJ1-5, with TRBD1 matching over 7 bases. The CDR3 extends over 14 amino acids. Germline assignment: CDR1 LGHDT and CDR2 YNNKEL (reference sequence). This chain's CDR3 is CASSLGTVSSPRHF. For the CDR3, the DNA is TGTGCCAGCAGCCTCGGGACAGTTTCATCCCCCCGGCATTTT.

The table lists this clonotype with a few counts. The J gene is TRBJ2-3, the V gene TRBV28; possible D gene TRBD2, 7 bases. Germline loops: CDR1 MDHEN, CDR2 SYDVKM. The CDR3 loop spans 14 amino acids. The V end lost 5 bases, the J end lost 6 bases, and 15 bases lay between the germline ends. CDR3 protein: CASSRTGRGDTQYF. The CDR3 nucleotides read TGTGCCAGCAGTCGAACAGGGCGGGGGGATACGCAGTATTTT.